This passage covers 28 T cell receptor beta chains from one sample sequenced in a study of OX40 agonist ivuxolimab in advanced cancers. Sequenced by immunoSEQ multiplex PCR; TCRdb stores in-frame clones only, minus some. The data contain more than 12,000 clones, about 90% of them singletons. This specimen was CD4+ or CD8+ T cells sorted from blood, taken in a trial of the OX40 agonist ivuxolimab. The receptors originated from an adult with an advanced solid tumor such as melanoma, head and neck, liver or kidney cancer.

The V and J genes are TRBV5-4 and TRBJ2-7; the D gene is possibly TRBD1 (6 bases). Trimming shortened V by 3 bases and J by 5 bases, and 9 bases separated the two germline ends. Germline CDR1 and CDR2: SGHNT and YYREEE (reference sequence). This CDR3 comprises 12 residues. The CDR3 reads CASSSNRDEQYF. In nucleotides, the CDR3 is TGTGCCAGCAGCTCGAACAGGGACGAGCAGTACTTC.

About this clone: At one boundary the junction diverges from the germline segment, which might be a read error. This chain links TRBV28 with TRBJ1-2; D is unclear. In germline, CDR1 is MDHEN, CDR2 SYDVKM. The CDR3 contains 14 residues. CDR3 residues: CASSSYDGIYDYTF. CDR3 nucleotides: TGTGCCAGCAGTTCCTACGACGGAATCTATGACTACACCTTC.

The chain recombines TRBV5-1 with TRBJ2-1; possible D gene TRBD1, 6 bases. The germline V gene has CDR1 SGHRS and CDR2 YFSETQ. Trimming pared 4 bases from V and 3 bases from J, leaving 11 bases between. This CDR3 has 14 amino acids. The CDR3 DNA reads TGCGCCAGCAGCCGGGACACACTCTACAATGAGCAGTTCTTC. Translating it yields CASSRDTLYNEQFF.

The rearrangement joins TRBV9 to TRBJ1-1; D uncertain. CDR1 and CDR2 (germline): SGDLS, YYNGEE. Between the trimmed V and J ends, which lost 4 bases and 3 bases, there was a span of 7 bases. The CDR3 is made up of 12 amino acids. The CDR3 region has the DNA TGTGCCAGCAGCCCGGGAGACACTGAAGCTTTCTTT. Translated: CASSPGDTEAFF.

This clone was detected a few times. V is TRBV4-1 and J is TRBJ1-1, with D unclear. CDR1 and CDR2 from the germline V gene are MGHRA and YSYEKL. The CDR3 covers 13 residues. V lost 7 bases to trimming and J lost 5 bases, with 14 bases between them. This CDR3 is CASMITPETEAFF. The CDR3 region has the DNA TGCGCCAGCATGATCACCCCGGAGACTGAAGCTTTCTTT.

The chain recombines TRBV5-1 with TRBJ2-5; the D gene is possibly TRBD2 (5 bases). The DNA end lines up better with TRBJ2-7; the J call may be wrong. CDR3 size: 14 residues. The germline CDR1 and CDR2 sequences are SGHRS and YFSETQ. The DNA for the CDR3 is TGCGCCAGCAGCTTGGATGGGAGCTCCTACGAGCAGTACTTC. Translation gives CASSLDGSSYEQYF.

The genes are TRBV7-8 and TRBJ2-7, with D perhaps matching TRBD2 (6 bases). The germline gives CDR1 SGHVS, CDR2 FQNEAQ. Trimming took off 1 base at V and 5 bases at J, with 12 bases between the two ends. CDR3 length equals 14 residues. CDR3: CASSLGGGRNEQYF. The CDR3 region has the DNA TGTGCCAGCAGCTTAGGGGGAGGAAGGAACGAGCAGTACTTC.

The V call is TRBV5-8, the J call TRBJ1-2, with 11 bases matching TRBD1. CDR3 length: 17 residues. V trimming: 4 bases; J trimming: 4 bases; junction bases outside the gene matches: 12. The germline CDR1 and CDR2 sequences are SGHTS and YDEGEE. Written as DNA, the CDR3 is TGTGCCAGCAGCAATTGGACAGGGGGCTCTCGCCCCTATGGCTACACCTTC. It translates to CASSNWTGGSRPYGYTF. Together with reference TRBV5-8 and TRBJ1-2, the CDR3 gives the full variable domain: EAGVTQSPTHLIKTRGQQATLRCSPISGHTSVYWYQQALGLGLQFLLWYDEGEERNRGNFPPRFSGRQFPNYSSELNVNALELEDSALYLCASSNWTGGSRPYGYTFGSGTRLTVV.

Here the CDR3 reads CASSLNRDRGGDTEAFF. CDR3 in DNA: TGTGCCAGCAGCTTGAACCGGGACAGGGGAGGAGACACTGAAGCTTTCTTT. The chain couples TRBV9 to TRBJ1-1, with TRBD1 identical over 10 bases. The germline gives CDR1 SGDLS, CDR2 YYNGEE. J lost 3 bases, V lost 4 bases, and 12 bases had no gene match. This CDR3 has 17 amino acids.

The chain carries TRBV7-2 and TRBJ2-1; D unresolved. V lost 5 bases and J 2 bases, leaving 10 bases between the germline ends. CDR1 SGHTA and CDR2 FQGNSA come from the germline V gene. The CDR3 totals 14 residues. The CDR3 spells CASSEMGTYNEQFF. The CDR3 region has the DNA TGTGCCAGCAGCGAAATGGGGACCTACAATGAGCAGTTCTTC.

CDR3 DNA: TGTGCCAGCAGTTACCCGGGGCAGGGGTGGACTGAAGCTTTCTTT. As protein: CASSYPGQGWTEAFF. This chain uses TRBV6-6 with TRBJ1-1, with a possible D match to TRBD1 (6 bases). This CDR3 contains 15 residues. V shed 2 bases and J shed 5 bases, with 15 bases lying between them. In germline, CDR1 is MNHNY, CDR2 SVGAGI (reference sequence).

The rearrangement joins TRBV6-5 to TRBJ2-7; D perhaps matches TRBD1 (6 bases). CDR3 length: 14 amino acids. V shed 7 bases and J shed 0 bases, with 13 bases lying between them. Germline V gene data show CDR1 as MNHEY and CDR2 as SVGAGI. The CDR3 sequence: CASTKWGHSYEQYF. CDR3 sequence (DNA): TGTGCCAGCACCAAATGGGGACACTCCTACGAGCAGTACTTC.

The V gene is TRBV6-4, the J gene TRBJ2-2, with D tentatively TRBD2 (6 bases). The CDR3 extends over 15 amino acids. Trimming removed 0 bases from V and 3 bases from J, with 8 bases in between. Germline V lookup: CDR1 MRHNA, CDR2 SNTAGT. The CDR3 region is CASSDSGGDTGELFF. The CDR3 region has the DNA TGTGCCAGCAGTGACTCGGGGGGTGACACCGGGGAGCTGTTTTTT.

V and J are TRBV6-4 and TRBJ1-1; 9 positions match TRBD1. Germline-derived CDR1 and CDR2 are MRHNA and SNTAGT. Trimming removed 3 bases from V and 2 bases from J; junction bases left unmatched: 4. CDR3 length equals 15 residues. As DNA, the CDR3 is TGTGCCAGCAGTGAAGAGACAGGGGGAAACACTGAAGCTTTCTTT. Residues: CASSEETGGNTEAFF.

This chain connects TRBV10-3 to TRBJ2-3; possibly TRBD1 for D (7 bases). The CDR3 sequence is 16 residues long. V dropped 2 bases and J dropped 1 base, with 13 bases sitting between them. The germline CDR1 and CDR2 sequences are ENHRY and SYGVKD. CDR3 sequence: CAISEPGGSGTDTQYF. The CDR3 DNA reads as TGTGCCATCAGTGAGCCAGGGGGGAGCGGCACAGATACGCAGTATTTT.

The rearrangement joins TRBV27 to TRBJ2-7, with 7 positions matching TRBD1. The CDR3 consists of 14 residues. V dropped 8 bases and J dropped 2; count of bases not matched to a gene: 9. From germline, CDR1 is MNHEY and CDR2 SMNVEV (reference sequence). DNA for the CDR3: TGTGCCAGCTGGGGCCCGGGACAGCCCTACGAGCAGTACTTC. It codes for CASWGPGQPYEQYF.

The chain is built from TRBV10-3 and TRBJ2-1; D remains ambiguous. CDR3 size: 15 residues. CDR1 is ENHRY, CDR2 SYGVKD, per germline. The germline V and J ends were trimmed by 3 bases and 4 bases, with 13 bases remaining between them. The DNA of the CDR3 is TGTGCCATCAGTGATACCGGCGGAGCATACAATGAGCAGTTCTTC. Protein: CAISDTGGAYNEQFF.

The chain is built from TRBV19 and TRBJ2-1, with D tentatively TRBD2 (5 bases). Germline V gene data show CDR1 as LNHDA and CDR2 as SQIVND (reference sequence). The CDR3 consists of 13 residues. V was cut by 6 bases and J by 3 bases, with 9 bases left in between. CDR3 DNA: TGTGCCAGTAGAGGCGGGTACTACAATGAGCAGTTCTTC. Amino acids: CASRGGYYNEQFF.

This clone showed up just once. The rearrangement uses TRBV27 and TRBJ1-1; no definite D call. Germline V gives CDR1 MNHEY, CDR2 SMNVEV (reference sequence). V gave up 0 bases and J gave up 0 bases, with 8 bases separating them. This CDR3 is 15 amino acids long. CDR3 coding DNA: TGTGCCAGCAGTTTATCCATACAGATGAACACTGAAGCTTTCTTT. This translates into CASSLSIQMNTEAFF.

V gene TRBV9 combines with J gene TRBJ2-3, with D possibly being TRBD1 (6 bases). Germline V gives CDR1 SGDLS, CDR2 YYNGEE. This CDR3 contains 15 residues. V lost 2 bases and J lost 4, with 14 bases in between. CDR3 nucleotide sequence: TGTGCCAGCAGCGTGGGACACCAGCCCGCAGATACGCAGTATTTT. Translated, it gives CASSVGHQPADTQYF.

This clone was counted once. J is TRBJ1-1 and V is TRBV29-1, with D perhaps matching TRBD1 (5 bases). Germline V CDR1 and CDR2: SQVTM, ANQGSEA. Trimming left V 6 bases short and J 5 bases short, with 25 bases between. The CDR3 is 16 residues long. This CDR3 is CSVAPRDPSTGTEAFF. The CDR3 nucleotides are TGCAGCGTCGCTCCCCGGGACCCGAGTACGGGAACTGAAGCTTTCTTT.

The V and J genes are TRBV7-6 and TRBJ1-1, with 7 bases aligning to TRBD1. Germline CDR1 and CDR2: SGHVS and FNYEAQ. CDR3 length: 15 residues. V lost 5 bases and J lost 0; bases outside the gene matches: 6. This CDR3 reads CASSPSGQMNTEAFF. CDR3 bases: TGTGCCAGCAGCCCATCGGGACAGATGAACACTGAAGCTTTCTTT. The variable domain in full, completed from reference TRBV7-6 and TRBJ1-1, reads GAGVSQSPRYKVTKRGQDVALRCDPISGHVSLYWYRQALGQGPEFLTYFNYEAQQDKSGLPNDRFSAERPEGSISTLTIQRTEQRDSAMYRCASSPSGQMNTEAFFGQGTRLTVV.

The CDR3 protein is CASSQGGDEQYF. In DNA form, the CDR3 reads TGTGCCAGCAGTCAGGGGGGAGACGAGCAGTACTTC. The J gene is TRBJ2-7, the V gene TRBV18; possibly TRBD1 for D (7 bases). Germline CDR1 KGHSH, CDR2 LQKENI. The CDR3 spans 12 residues. The V gene lost 8 bases and the J gene lost 5 bases, with 13 bases spanning the gap. Drawing the rest from reference TRBV18 and TRBJ2-7, the complete variable domain is NAGVMQNPRHLVRRRGQEARLRCSPMKGHSHVYWYRQLPEEGLKFMVYLQKENIIDESGMPKERFSAEFPKEGPSILRIQQVVRGDSAAYFCASSQGGDEQYFGPGTRLTVT.

This clone showed up just once. The gene calls are TRBV19 and TRBJ2-2; D perhaps matches TRBD1 (5 bases). This CDR3 region has 14 residues. Trimming cost V 5 bases and J 1 base, with 8 bases left between them. Germline V lookup: CDR1 LNHDA, CDR2 SQIVND (reference sequence). The CDR3 DNA sequence: TGTGCCAGTAGTCTCCAGGGGAACACCGGGGAGCTGTTTTTT. Its protein product is CASSLQGNTGELFF.

In this sample, this clone turned up a few times. V usage is TRBV4-1 and J usage is TRBJ2-7; D is unclear. Germline V lookup: CDR1 MGHRA, CDR2 YSYEKL. This CDR3 region has 14 residues. The ends were cut back, 0 bases at V and 6 bases at J, with 12 bases in the middle. DNA of the CDR3: TGCGCCAGCAGCCAAGATCGGATGGCATTCGAGCAGTACTTC. This translates into CASSQDRMAFEQYF.

The chain carries TRBV13 and TRBJ2-7; D call uncertain. The CDR3 covers 12 residues. V dropped 6 bases and J dropped 0 bases, with 6 bases sitting between them. Germline V gene sequence: CDR1 PRHDT, CDR2 FYEKMQ (reference sequence). The CDR3 DNA reads as TGTGCCAGCAGTATCCGCTCCTACGAGCAGTACTTC. Its protein is CASSIRSYEQYF.

This sequence joins TRBV4-1 and TRBJ2-1; 7 bases are a match to TRBD1. V was pared by 7 bases and J by 7 bases, with 13 bases of the junction left unmatched. Germline V lookup: CDR1 MGHRA, CDR2 YSYEKL. The CDR3 consists of 15 residues. CDR3 nucleotides: TGCGCCAGCATCCCAGAGATATCCAGGGGGAATGAGCAGTTCTTC. Encoded protein: CASIPEISRGNEQFF.

By sample fraction, this clone is medium-sized. V is TRBV12-2 and J is TRBJ2-7; the table assigns TRBD1, which was not confirmed against the DNA. TRBV12-2 is annotated as a pseudogene. The CDR3 is made up of 18 amino acids. The CDR3: CASRSRTGLEGDSYEQYF. DNA for the CDR3: TGTGCAAGTCGCTCGCGCACAGGGCTAGAGGGCGACTCCTACGAGCAGTACTTC.